This T cell receptor beta chain was identified during a study of T cells in Graves' hyperthyroidism and ophthalmopathy (dated by TCRdb to about 2019). Context from the whole study: Peripheral blood was sampled at the time of initial diagnosis, prior to any treatment. The 90 to 100 discovery patients were randomly divided into training and test sets at a 7:3 ratio. The paper reports TCR Vbeta CDR3 sequencing of some 140 peripheral blood samples: around 45 ophthalmopathy, under 80 hyperthyroidism and 17 progressor patients. To identify TCR V-J signatures that set the groups apart, the researchers used a discovery cohort of 90 to 100 patients, made up of approximately 43 with Graves' ophthalmopathy and 55 to 65 with stable Graves' hyperthyroidism. Prospective prediction of ophthalmopathy was tested in an independent validation cohort of 18 to 20 hyperthyroidism patients and around 16 patients who later progressed to ophthalmopathy. After sampling, hyperthyroidism patients received methimazole starting at 30 mg daily, and ophthalmopathy patients received high-dose intravenous methylprednisolone. The study also compared thyroid tissue and blood T-cell repertoires from a handful of Graves' hyperthyroidism patients.

General conclusions and limits of the study: During validation, the model predicted progression to ophthalmopathy a median of roughly six months ahead of onset, with almost 71% sensitivity and roughly 72% specificity. In cross-validation, a model built on a 13 V-J signature told ophthalmopathy apart from stable hyperthyroidism with 85% to 90% sensitivity and roughly 82% specificity, and in testing the same model reached 80%/75%. Sample size was not statistically predetermined, and investigators were not blinded to group allocation. Most expanded thyroid clonotypes (frequency above 0.001) were also detected in blood, a finding suggesting that blood repertoires may reflect thyroid immune responses.

A note on this clonotype: What this receptor recognizes is not known. No qualities accompany the bases; no much larger clone lies one base away.

Looking up the germline V gene (reference sequence) yields CDR1 LGHDT and CDR2 YNNKEL. Counted from cysteine to phenylalanine, this CDR3 has 14 amino acids. Only the CDR3 DNA is retained, 42 bases long and in frame from the first base. At the junction V is shortened by 2 bases and J by 4 bases, with 11 bases in between. The TCR beta CDR3 regions were amplified from RNA transcripts. The TCR CDR3 was subjected to a first round of RT-PCR using the HTBI primer set and the Qiagen OneStep RT-PCR kit. The libraries were constructed in a second round of multiplex PCR and then size-selected and purified. Sequencing of the libraries was done on an Illumina HiSeq2000 using paired-end 100 bp reads. The paper's processing steps were these. SOAPnuke was used to process the raw data, with reads discarded if the reads contained adapters or uncalled bases, had a mean Phred below 15, or lacked an exact constant-primer or identifier match. COPE v1.2.5 was used to merge high-quality paired reads, and clonotypes were defined as unique nucleotide sequences. MiTCR v1.1 was used to align clonotypes to the IMGT TRBV, TRBD and TRBJ reference segments. Analysis was restricted to V-J combinations with a frequency above 0.0001, which covered roughly 99% of repertoires. The TCS score was defined as the ratio of F50 (clonal expansion) to E x V (chaos), calculated using BLOSUM62-based TCRdist between CDR3 peptides within each V-J. Welch's t-statistics and random forest reduced around 510 V-J features to some 14, which were used in a naive Bayes classifier (R e1071). TCRdb's own reprocessing of the public reads used fastp at Q25 and MiXCR and kept productive beta chains. Entries that share a CDR3 protein sequence are merged under the most common genes and DNA. These V and J calls derive from TCRdb rather than the authors' analysis. Present in this sample are about 380,000 distinct CDR3 sequences, 11% to 15% of which were seen just once. Approximately 10% of the sample is held by the ten biggest clonotypes.

Stable Graves' hyperthyroidism was defined as no progression to ophthalmopathy during 18 months of follow-up. Hyperthyroidism patients were aged 18 to 65 years and newly diagnosed, with disease duration of less than 2 months. Patients with uncontrolled infections, other autoimmune diseases, pregnancy or lactation were excluded. Clinical symptoms, serum thyroxine and TRAb, thyroid ultrasound, and orbital computed tomography formed the basis for the diagnoses. Ficoll-Paque density gradient centrifugation was used to isolate PBMCs from 8 to 10 ml of fresh peripheral blood. Total RNA was extracted with Trizol reagent, and quality was checked on an Agilent 2100 Bioanalyzer.

The chain was built from TRBV3-1 and TRBJ1-1, and TRBD1 may be the D gene, going by 6 matching bases. This receptor was taken from a woman aged 60 to 75 with Graves' hyperthyroidism. The specimen sequenced was blood. The DNA is TGTGCCAGCAGCCAATTACAGGGATTCACTGAAGCTTTCTTT. This is translated as CASSQLQGFTEAFF.